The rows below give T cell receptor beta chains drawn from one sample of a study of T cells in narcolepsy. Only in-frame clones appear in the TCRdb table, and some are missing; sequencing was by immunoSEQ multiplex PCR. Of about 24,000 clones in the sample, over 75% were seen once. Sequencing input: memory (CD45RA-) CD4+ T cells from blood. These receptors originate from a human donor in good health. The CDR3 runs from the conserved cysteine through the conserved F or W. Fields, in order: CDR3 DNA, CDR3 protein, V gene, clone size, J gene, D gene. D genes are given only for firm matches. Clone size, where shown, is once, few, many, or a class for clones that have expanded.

cdr3_nt: TGTGCCAGCAGCTTAGACCCGGGAGTCGGGGGCGAGCAGTACTTC
cdr3_aa: CASSLDPGVGGEQYF
v_call: TRBV7-9
clone_size: .
j_call: TRBJ2-7
d_call: .

cdr3_nt: TGTGCCAGCAGTGAACATATGGCGGGAGAGTGGGGTGAGCAGTTCTTC
cdr3_aa: CASSEHMAGEWGEQFF
v_call: TRBV6-1
clone_size: .
j_call: TRBJ2-1
d_call: TRBD2

cdr3_nt: TGTGCCAGCAGCCCGACCCAGGGACAGGGCTACGAGCAGTACTTC
cdr3_aa: CASSPTQGQGYEQYF
v_call: TRBV7-8
clone_size: .
j_call: TRBJ2-7
d_call: TRBD1

cdr3_nt: TGTGCCAGCCGGGACAGGGGGACGGACGGGGAAAAACTGTTTTTT
cdr3_aa: CASRDRGTDGEKLFF
v_call: TRBV2
clone_size: .
j_call: TRBJ1-4
d_call: TRBD1

cdr3_nt: TGCAGCGCCTCGGACCTCTACGAGCAGTACTTC
cdr3_aa: CSASDLYEQYF
v_call: TRBV29-1
clone_size: .
j_call: TRBJ2-7
d_call: .

cdr3_nt: TGTGCCAGCAGACTAGCGGGAGTCGTGGGCAATGAGCAGTTCTTC
cdr3_aa: CASRLAGVVGNEQFF
v_call: TRBV6-5
clone_size: few
j_call: TRBJ2-1
d_call: TRBD2

cdr3_nt: TGCGCCAGCAGTGAGGCTGGAGCGGGAGTCTACGAGCAGTACTTC
cdr3_aa: CASSEAGAGVYEQYF
v_call: TRBV10-1
clone_size: .
j_call: TRBJ2-7
d_call: TRBD2

cdr3_nt: TGTGCCAGCAGCCAAAACAGCTATGGCTACACCTTC
cdr3_aa: CASSQNSYGYTF
v_call: TRBV14
clone_size: .
j_call: TRBJ1-2
d_call: .

cdr3_nt: TGTGCCAGCAGTTTATCATTCGAGACTAATTCACCCCTCCACTTT
cdr3_aa: CASSLSFETNSPLHF
v_call: TRBV27
clone_size: .
j_call: TRBJ1-6
d_call: .

cdr3_nt: TGTGCCAGCAGGAGAACTGAAGCTTTCTTT
cdr3_aa: CASRRTEAFF
v_call: TRBV28
clone_size: .
j_call: TRBJ1-1
d_call: .

cdr3_nt: TGTGCCATCAGAATAGCGGGAGGGACTACAAATGAGCAGTTCTTC
cdr3_aa: CAIRIAGGTTNEQFF
v_call: TRBV10-3
clone_size: .
j_call: TRBJ2-1
d_call: TRBD2

cdr3_nt: TGCGCCAGCCGAGGGACTAGCGTTGACAATGAGCAGTTCTTC
cdr3_aa: CASRGTSVDNEQFF
v_call: TRBV5-1
clone_size: .
j_call: TRBJ2-1
d_call: TRBD2

cdr3_nt: TGCGCCAGCAGCGATGGACTAGCGAATGAGCAGTTCTTC
cdr3_aa: CASSDGLANEQFF
v_call: TRBV5-1
clone_size: .
j_call: TRBJ2-1
d_call: TRBD2

cdr3_nt: TGTGCCAGCAGCGAGACCGGGAGTGATGTAGAGACCCAGTACTTC
cdr3_aa: CASSETGSDVETQYF
v_call: TRBV7-6
clone_size: once
j_call: TRBJ2-5
d_call: .

cdr3_nt: TGTGCCACCAGCTTAGGGATGAACACTGAAGCTTTCTTT
cdr3_aa: CATSLGMNTEAFF
v_call: TRBV15
clone_size: .
j_call: TRBJ1-1
d_call: .

cdr3_nt: TGTGCCAGCAGCGCTGGGACATTAGGTGACACTGAAGCTTTCTTT
cdr3_aa: CASSAGTLGDTEAFF
v_call: TRBV9
clone_size: .
j_call: TRBJ1-1
d_call: .

cdr3_nt: TGTGCCAGCAGCTTAGCGGCAGGGAACACCGGGGAGCTGTTTTTT
cdr3_aa: CASSLAAGNTGELFF
v_call: TRBV11-3
clone_size: few
j_call: TRBJ2-2
d_call: .

cdr3_nt: TGTGCCAGCAGGATAGAGGACCTCAGGGGAGAGCAGTACTTC
cdr3_aa: CASRIEDLRGEQYF
v_call: TRBV6-1
clone_size: .
j_call: TRBJ2-7
d_call: .

cdr3_nt: TGCGCCAGCAGCCAAGAGTCTAGCGGGATTATAGGCAATGAGCAGTTCTTC
cdr3_aa: CASSQESSGIIGNEQFF
v_call: TRBV4-3
clone_size: .
j_call: TRBJ2-1
d_call: TRBD2